This T cell receptor beta chain was documented in a study of blood T cell repertoires in COVID-19. Across the whole study: Sites across the United States, Italy and Spain contributed samples from acute and convalescent COVID-19. In each case, the material was cDNA or gDNA derived from T cells, B-cell-depleted T cells, or PBMCs.

Looked up from germline, CDR1 is SGHNT and CDR2 is YYREEE (reference sequence). The CDR3 loop spans 15 amino acids. V was trimmed by 3 bases and J by 4 bases, leaving 16 bases between them. Per the original data handling: Reference gene primer amplification yielded estimated nucleated cell counts. Assay used: immunoSEQ multiplex PCR; TCRdb lists only in-frame clones, some missing. The D gene and trimming were derived from the DNA, and the V and J assignments and clone size from that table. Found here are about 260,000 clones, about 83% of them singletons; the top ten hold 7.5% to 10%. Input material: peripheral blood. This clonotype was sampled from a woman aged 50 to 65 who had recovered from COVID-19. V and J are TRBV5-4 and TRBJ1-2; tentative D call: TRBD1 (5 bases). CDR3 amino acids: CASSSRPDSLYGYTF. CDR3 bases: TGTGCCAGCAGCTCACGACCTGACAGTCTCTATGGCTACACCTTC.